Sequencing of this TCR beta chain was carried out in a study of blood T cell repertoires in COVID-19. Study context: Samples of COVID-19 (acute and convalescent) were obtained from the United States, Italy and Spain.

Authors' methods: Amplifying reference gene primers gave estimates of nucleated cell counts. The table came from immunoSEQ multiplex PCR; TCRdb's copy has only in-frame clones and leaves some out. Clone size and the V and J calls come from that table; the DNA yielded D and trimming. Found here are a few hundred thousand clones, around nine tenths of them singletons; the top ten hold around 0.88%. The ends were cut back, 3 bases at V and 5 bases at J, with 8 bases in the middle. The germline gives CDR1 ENHRY, CDR2 SYGVKD. The CDR3 loop spans 13 amino acids. This sequence joins TRBV10-3 and TRBJ1-5; no clear D gene. The clonotype comes from a man under 40 with acute or convalescent COVID-19. The sample consisted of peripheral blood. The CDR3 loop is CAISDGSHQPQHF. CDR3 DNA sequence: TGTGCCATCAGTGACGGGTCCCATCAGCCCCAGCATTTT.